A single sample is the source of the 20 T cell receptor beta chains below, sequenced in a study of somatic mutations in cytotoxic T cells in rheumatoid arthritis. Here immunoSEQ multiplex PCR was the method, and the copy in TCRdb shows in-frame clones only, minus some. The sample holds 18,000 or so clones; approximately 80% are singletons and the top ten take nearly 9%. The sequenced sample was CD8+ T cells sorted from blood. The receptor source for this set is an adult with rheumatoid arthritis.

The chain links TRBV5-1 to TRBJ2-1; 16 bases align to TRBD2. V shed 0 bases and J 9 bases; nucleotides not matched to a gene: 6. Germline V gene lookup returns CDR1 SGHRS and CDR2 YFSETQ. The CDR3 has 17 residues. Here the CDR3 DNA reads TGCGCCAGCAGCTTGGCGGGACTAGCGGGGGGGCGACGTGAGCAGTTCTTC. Protein: CASSLAGLAGGRREQFF.

The V and J genes are TRBV6-5 and TRBJ2-3; D remains unclear. Trimming shortened V by 0 bases and J by 9 bases, and 13 bases separated the two germline ends. Germline CDR1 and CDR2: MNHEY and SVGAGI. The CDR3 has 14 residues. The CDR3 bases are TGTGCCAGCAGTTACTCGATGGTGGGCGGCACGCAGTATTTT. Its translation: CASSYSMVGGTQYF.

This clone was observed a few times. This chain joins TRBV7-6 and TRBJ1-4; D is unresolved. CDR3 length: 14 residues. Between the trimmed V and J ends, which lost 9 bases and 6 bases, there was a span of 17 bases. Germline V gene sequence: CDR1 SGHVS, CDR2 FNYEAQ. In nucleotides, the CDR3 is TGTGCCAGTGGGTTCCGAGATGGGGATGAAAAACTGTTTTTT. It encodes CASGFRDGDEKLFF.

This clone has more than one count but fewer than ten. The CDR3 loop reads CASSQDWGNSPTGELFF. DNA for the CDR3: TGCGCCAGCAGCCAAGATTGGGGGAACAGCCCCACCGGGGAGCTGTTTTTT. The chain couples TRBV4-3 to TRBJ2-2, with D perhaps given as TRBD1 or TRBD2 (5 bases each). Per germline, CDR1 LGHNA and CDR2 YSLEER. The germline V and J ends were trimmed by 0 bases and 4 bases, with 15 bases remaining between them. The CDR3 has 17 residues.

This chain joins TRBV19 and TRBJ1-1, with D maybe TRBD1 (6 bases). V lost 5 bases and J lost 6, with 10 bases in between. The CDR3 is 12 residues long. Germline CDR1 and CDR2: LNHDA and SQIVND (reference sequence). The CDR3: CASSQTGPEAFF. CDR3 sequence (DNA): TGTGCCAGTAGTCAGACAGGCCCTGAAGCTTTCTTT.

The J gene is TRBJ1-2, the V gene TRBV30, with D uncertain. V was clipped by 1 base and J by 1 base, with 10 bases between them. This CDR3 spans 14 amino acids. The germline V gene encodes CDR1 GTSNPN and CDR2 SVGIG (reference sequence). The CDR3, as DNA: TGTGCCTGGAGTGGGGGAGGAATTAACTATGGCTACACCTTC. Amino acids: CAWSGGGINYGYTF.

This clone was detected only once. J is TRBJ2-3 and V is TRBV6-5, with a possible D match to TRBD2 (7 bases). The CDR3 is 14 amino acids. From germline, CDR1 is MNHEY and CDR2 SVGAGI. The V end lost 6 bases, the J end lost 8 bases, and 18 bases lay between the germline ends. This CDR3 reads CASRGGSGPLTQYF. CDR3 nucleotides: TGTGCCAGCAGAGGGGGTAGCGGGCCCCTTACGCAGTATTTT.

This clone was counted only a few times. The rearrangement uses TRBV5-4 and TRBJ1-1; perhaps TRBD1 as D (6 bases). From germline, CDR1 is SGHNT and CDR2 YYREEE (reference sequence). The V gene lost 3 bases and the J gene lost 10 bases, with 16 bases spanning the gap. CDR3 length equals 13 residues. CDR3 in amino acids: CASSSGGQGPAFF. The CDR3 DNA reads as TGTGCCAGCAGCTCCGGGGGGCAGGGGCCAGCTTTCTTT.

The genes are TRBV7-9 and TRBJ1-5; no reliable D call. The CDR3 loop spans 15 amino acids. Germline V gene sequence: CDR1 SEHNR, CDR2 FQNEAQ (reference sequence). V lost 0 bases and J lost 2, with 8 bases in between. As DNA, the CDR3 is TGTGCCAGCAGCTTAGCGGAGGAGCGCAATCAGCCCCAGCATTTT. Its translation: CASSLAEERNQPQHF.

The gene calls are TRBV27 and TRBJ1-2; 10 bases agree with TRBD1. The junction had 13 bases not matched to a gene; V was cut back by 5 bases and J by 4 bases. The germline V gene has CDR1 MNHEY and CDR2 SMNVEV (reference sequence). This CDR3 spans 17 amino acids. CDR3 protein: CASSRSSRDRGSYGYTF. CDR3 DNA sequence: TGTGCCAGCAGTCGTTCGTCCAGGGACAGGGGCTCCTATGGCTACACCTTC.

This chain connects TRBV6-4 to TRBJ1-5; D not resolved. This CDR3 is built from 13 residues. The germline V and J ends were trimmed by 2 bases and 3 bases, with 5 bases remaining between them. Per germline, CDR1 MRHNA and CDR2 SNTAGT. DNA for the CDR3: TGTGCCAGCAGTGACGGGTCCAATCAGCCCCAGCATTTT. It specifies CASSDGSNQPQHF.

The chain combines TRBV7-9 with TRBJ1-1, with D perhaps TRBD1 (6 bases). Germline values: CDR1 SEHNR, CDR2 FQNEAQ (reference sequence). Deletions cut 6 bases from V and 1 base from J, with 9 bases between. This CDR3 is built from 13 residues. In nucleotides, the CDR3 is TGTGCCAGCAGAGAGGGGGGGAACACTGAAGCTTTCTTT. This encodes CASREGGNTEAFF.

The table lists this clone with a count of one. This rearrangement joins TRBV11-3 to TRBJ2-7; 9 nucleotides agree with TRBD1. Germline V gene sequence: CDR1 SGHNT, CDR2 YENEEA. The J segment lost 5 bases and the V segment lost 3 bases, leaving 11 bases of the junction unmatched. The CDR3 covers 16 residues. CDR3 coding DNA: TGTGCCAGCAGCTTCTTTCCGGGACAGGGTAGGAACGAGCAGTACTTC. Translated, it gives CASSFFPGQGRNEQYF. Variable domain in full (rest from reference TRBV11-3 and TRBJ2-7): EAGVVQSPRYKIIEKKQPVAFWCNPISGHNTLYWYLQNLGQGPELLIRYENEEAVDDSQLPKDRFSAERLKGVDSTLKIQPAELGDSAVYLCASSFFPGQGRNEQYFGPGTRLTVT.

V gene TRBV11-3 combines with J gene TRBJ1-2; unclear D gene. The CDR3 has 16 amino acids. Trimming shortened V by 3 bases and J by 4 bases, and 18 bases separated the two germline ends. In germline, CDR1 is SGHNT, CDR2 YENEEA. The DNA of the CDR3 is TGTGCCAGCAGCTTGGAACCGCAGCGGGAAAGCTATGGCTACACCTTC. Translated, it gives CASSLEPQRESYGYTF. Using reference TRBV11-3 and TRBJ1-2 for the parts outside the CDR3, the full variable domain is EAGVVQSPRYKIIEKKQPVAFWCNPISGHNTLYWYLQNLGQGPELLIRYENEEAVDDSQLPKDRFSAERLKGVDSTLKIQPAELGDSAVYLCASSLEPQRESYGYTFGSGTRLTVV.

This chain connects TRBV29-1 to TRBJ2-1; tentatively, D is TRBD2 (6 bases). V was clipped by 6 bases and J by 3 bases, with 27 bases between them. The CDR3 is 18 amino acids. Germline CDR1 SQVTM, CDR2 ANQGSEA. The CDR3 nucleotides read TGCAGCGTGCTGGGGGGAAGAGGGTCGGGAGTCGACTACAATGAGCAGTTCTTC. Its protein is CSVLGGRGSGVDYNEQFF.

The chain joins TRBV10-2 to TRBJ1-5; TRBD1 might be the D (5 bases). The germline V gene has CDR1 WSHSY and CDR2 SAAADI. Trimming cost V 7 bases and J 2 bases, with 9 bases left between them. The CDR3 extends over 13 amino acids. As DNA, the CDR3 is TGCGCCAGCAAGGCGGGGGGCAATCAGCCCCAGCATTTT. This encodes CASKAGGNQPQHF.

The rearrangement joins TRBV11-2 to TRBJ2-1; 9 bases line up with TRBD2. The junction had 7 bases not matched to a gene; V was cut back by 1 base and J by 6 bases. The CDR3 sequence is 16 residues long. Germline V gene lookup returns CDR1 SGHAT and CDR2 FQNNGV. CDR3 in DNA: TGTGCCAGCAGCTTAGGCCCGGGACTAGCAGGCAATGAGCAGTTCTTC. It yields the protein CASSLGPGLAGNEQFF.

This clone was counted only a few times. The chain joins TRBV6-1 to TRBJ1-3; TRBD1 matches 7 bases. Germline V lookup: CDR1 MNHNS, CDR2 SASEGT. This CDR3 is 13 amino acids long. Written as DNA, the CDR3 is TGTGTTGGGGGGGACAGCTCTGGAAACACCATATATTTT. Its protein is CVGGDSSGNTIYF.

This clone was picked up a small number of times. The gene calls are TRBV7-9 and TRBJ1-2; perhaps TRBD1 as D (5 bases). This CDR3 has 18 residues. Between the trimmed V and J ends, which lost 5 bases and 3 bases, there was a span of 25 bases. The V gene's germline CDR1 is SEHNR and CDR2 FQNEAQ (reference sequence). The CDR3 DNA is TGTGCCAGCAGCCCCGACCAGGTCTCCAGGGCGGGTCACTATGGCTACACCTTC. Translation gives CASSPDQVSRAGHYGYTF.

The chain recombines TRBV11-3 with TRBJ2-1; a weak D match, TRBD2 (6 bases). V shed 5 bases and J shed 8 bases, with 7 bases lying between them. The length of the CDR3 is 11 residues. Germline V CDR1 and CDR2: SGHNT, YENEEA. The CDR3 protein is CASSLAYEQFF. The DNA for the CDR3 is TGTGCCAGCAGCCTAGCGTATGAGCAGTTCTTC.